This paragraph covers one TCR beta chain sequence. This clone was picked up one time. Its specific antigen is unknown. No much larger clone exists at a distance of one base, and base qualities are not known. The entry originates in a study of blood T cell repertoires in COVID-19 (dated by TCRdb to 2018 to 2021). For the study in its entirety: The collaborator samples originated in the United States, Italy and Spain and spanned the acute and convalescent phases of COVID-19. The prospective study material was composed of cDNA or gDNA derived from T cells, B-cell-depleted T cells, or PBMCs. The dataset comprised deeply sampled blood TCRbeta repertoires from subjects exposed to, actively infected with, or recovered from COVID-19. The repertoires were made available in a free public database intended to serve as a resource for research on the immune response to SARS-CoV-2. The samples were drawn from the first 160 participants of the ongoing ImmuneRACE study and from over a thousand subjects provided by 6 global collaborators. Nearly every sample came with metadata listing a de-identified subject ID, COVID-19 status, age in years and sex. Where available, HLA class I and class II types were taken from metadata supplied by the sample provider and were not determined by assay-based typing. The investigation overall reported the following: The amount of clinical and demographic metadata varied by source and participant and was provided uncurated.

Including cysteine and phenylalanine, the CDR3 has 13 amino acids. Just the 39-base CDR3 DNA is kept, in frame starting at base 1. CDR1 and CDR2 were assigned from the germline V gene as LGHNT and FRNRAP. V lost 6 bases and J lost 5 bases; the stretch between them is 8 bases long. Participants in the prospective study were enrolled through a virtual design, were aged 18 to 89 years, and lived in approximately 25 United States geographic areas. In the prospective study, participants were assigned to cohorts based on the clinical history participants reported in a screening survey and a study questionnaire. ImmuneRACE Cohort 3 recovered participants were defined by two consecutive negative NP/OP PCR tests, healthcare professional clearance, or symptom resolution. Each participant in the prospective study had whole blood, serum and a nasopharyngeal or oropharyngeal swab collected by mobile phlebotomists. Over a roughly 2-month period, participants in the prospective study had the option of providing additional blood draws and questionnaires. Prospective study blood samples were shipped either frozen or at room temperature before DNA extraction.

TCRbeta CDR3 regions were amplified from genomic DNA using the immunoSEQ Assay, a bias-controlled multiplex PCR. Regarding the original processing steps: Nucleated cell counts per sample were estimated from amplification of reference gene primers within the assay. Sequence reads were collapsed and filtered to measure the absolute abundance of every unique TCRbeta CDR3 rearrangement. For each sample, productive Simpson clonality was calculated as the square root of Simpson's diversity index across productive rearrangements. The table was pulled from immuneACCESS by TCRdb, which kept in-frame rearrangements only. Such tables lose some clones; where checked, under half of the loss comes from unresolved V genes, and the rest has no known cause. For V, J and clone size, that table is used; D and trimming come from the DNA. This sample is represented by almost 250,000 clones; approximately 86% of them were singletons. Approximately 1.7% of the sample lies in the top ten.

The chain uses TRBV12-5 and TRBJ1-6; 6 matching bases give a weak D call of TRBD1. This clonotype originated in a woman aged 45-60 years who had recovered from COVID-19. Sequenced sample: PBMCs or T cells enriched from blood (not recorded which). The DNA sequence is as follows: TGTGCTAGTGGCCGGGACAATAATTCACCCCTCCACTTT. It encodes CASGRDNNSPLHF. Full variable domain (CDR3 extended with the reference TRBV12-5 and TRBJ1-6 proteins): DARVTQTPRHKVTEMGQEVTMRCQPILGHNTVFWYRQTMMQGLELLAYFRNRAPLDDSGMPKDRFSAEMPDATLATLKIQPSEPRDSAVYFCASGRDNNSPLHFGNGTRLTVT.